These 8 T cell receptor beta chains were all obtained from the same sample, sequenced in a study of blood T cells in healthy people across ages. The second PCR ran roughly 6 to 11 cycles with a sample-barcoded 5' primer and J-beta primers. Via MiXCR, TCRdb re-called the 5' RACE reads, giving one row per CDR3 protein. The sample lists around 500,000 distinct CDR3 sequences, under 55% occurring once. The sample comprised blood. All receptors come from an elderly man in good health.

The chain employs TRBV15 and TRBJ1-2; D unclear. The CDR3 loop spans 14 amino acids. Germline CDR1 reads LNHNV; CDR2 reads YYDKDF (reference sequence). The V end lost 0 bases, the J end lost 4 bases, and 9 bases lay between the germline ends. CDR3 sequence reads: CATSRDRGRYGYTF. CDR3 sequence (DNA): TGTGCCACCAGCAGAGACCGGGGTCGCTATGGCTACACCTTC.

In its sample, this clonotype was seen once. The chain has TRBV14 and TRBJ2-1, with D perhaps TRBD1 (6 bases). CDR1 is SGHDN, CDR2 FVKESK, per germline. V lost 4 bases to trimming and J lost 0 bases, with 16 bases between them. The CDR3 runs 17 residues. CDR3 amino acids: CASSPRQADPSYNEQFF. CDR3 bases: TGTGCCAGCAGCCCACGACAGGCTGACCCCTCCTACAATGAGCAGTTCTTC.

As concerns this clonotype: A read error may explain this, as a much larger clone is one base away. The rearrangement links TRBV6-6 to TRBJ1-2; D is unclear. The CDR3 length is 14 residues. Germline V gene lookup returns CDR1 MNHNY and CDR2 SVGAGI (reference sequence). The V and J ends lost 8 bases and 1 base respectively, with 14 bases between them. The CDR3 region is CASSADVGNYGYTF. CDR3 sequence (DNA): TGTGCCAGCTCTGCCGACGTGGGTAACTATGGCTACACCTTC.

Of note for this clonotype: The junction differs from germline at one of its ends, possibly a read error. The chain combines TRBV6-2 or TRBV6-3 with TRBJ2-5; 11 nucleotides match TRBD2. Germline V gene lookup returns CDR1 MNHEY and CDR2 SVGEGT. The CDR3 is 17 amino acids. CDR3 in amino acids: CASGYAYSGRAANEQYF. CDR3 DNA sequence: TGTGCCAGCGGTTACGCGTATAGCGGGAGGGCCGCTAATGAGCAGTACTTC.

V usage is TRBV6-4 and J usage is TRBJ1-1, with D perhaps matching TRBD1 (5 bases). Germline V gene lookup returns CDR1 MRHNA and CDR2 SNTAGT. The CDR3 is made up of 15 amino acids. V gave up 7 bases and J gave up 2 bases, with 17 bases separating them. CDR3 sequence: CASKETWGGNTEAFF. CDR3 DNA: TGTGCCAGCAAAGAGACCTGGGGGGGAAACACTGAAGCTTTCTTT.

The V call is TRBV20-1, the J call TRBJ1-4; D remains ambiguous. Germline-derived CDR1 and CDR2 are DFQATT and SNEGSKA (reference sequence). The V end was cut by 0 bases, the J end by 4 bases, with 9 bases between. This CDR3 spans 14 amino acids. The CDR3 DNA follows: TGCAGTGCTAGAGATGGCAGATTTAATGAAAAACTGTTTTTT. Translated, it gives CSARDGRFNEKLFF.

The J gene is TRBJ2-1, the V gene TRBV29-1; D remains unclear. Germline CDR1 is SQVTM and CDR2 is ANQGSEA. CDR3 length: 11 residues. The V end was cut by 0 bases, the J end by 9 bases, with 6 bases between. The CDR3 coding sequence is TGCAGCGTTGAAGATTGGGGTGAGCAGTTCTTC. This sequence encodes CSVEDWGEQFF.

This clonotype was detected many times. The V call is TRBV6-5, the J call TRBJ2-3; TRBD2 might be the D (5 bases). V lost 1 base and J lost 1, with 6 bases in between. Germline V gives CDR1 MNHEY, CDR2 SVGAGI. The CDR3 has 14 amino acids. The CDR3 loop reads CASSYYSGTDTQYF. The CDR3 DNA sequence: TGTGCCAGCAGTTACTATAGCGGCACAGATACGCAGTATTTT.